The 31 T cell receptor beta chains below come from one sample, sequenced in a study of T cell responses to AZD1222 COVID-19 vaccine. The repertoire was sequenced with immunoSEQ multiplex PCR; TCRdb's copy has only in-frame clones and lacks some. Among about 79,000 clones listed, roughly 94% were seen once. Sample: peripheral blood, taken on day 0 of MenACWY control vaccination. The receptor source for this set is an adult in good health.

For this clone: One end of the junction does not line up with germline, which may come from a read error. The rearrangement links TRBV20-1 to TRBJ1-2, with a possible D match to TRBD1 (6 bases). The V gene's germline CDR1 is DFQATT and CDR2 SNEGSKA (reference sequence). This CDR3 is 10 amino acids long. CDR3 bases: TGCAGTCCTGAGACGGGGGGCTCCACCTTC. Translation gives CSPETGGSTF.

The chain has TRBV7-9 and TRBJ2-4; D is possibly TRBD1 (6 bases). The V and J ends lost 2 bases and 8 bases respectively, with 19 bases between them. The CDR3 has 16 residues. Germline V gene data show CDR1 as SEHNR and CDR2 as FQNEAQ (reference sequence). The CDR3 nucleotides are TGTGCCAGCAGCTTAACAGGGATCAGAGGGTTGGACATTCAGTACTTC. It translates to CASSLTGIRGLDIQYF.

The chain links TRBV27 to TRBJ2-3; tentative D call: TRBD2 (6 bases). Germline V gene data show CDR1 as MNHEY and CDR2 as SMNVEV (reference sequence). Trimming removed 6 bases from V and 2 bases from J, with 18 bases in between. The CDR3 has 16 amino acids. CDR3 bases: TGTGCCAGCAGAAGAAGGGAGGTCCCTTTCACAGATACGCAGTATTTT. It specifies CASRRREVPFTDTQYF.

The rearrangement joins TRBV7-2 to TRBJ2-1, with 12 bases lining up with TRBD2. Germline lookup yields CDR1 SGHTA and CDR2 FQGNSA. This CDR3 is 17 amino acids long. J gave up 1 base and V 6 bases, and 7 bases lay outside the gene matches. CDR3 loop: CASSPGLAGTSYNEQFF. For the CDR3, the DNA is TGTGCCAGCAGTCCCGGACTAGCGGGGACGTCCTACAATGAGCAGTTCTTC.

This sequence joins TRBV7-9 and TRBJ1-4; a possible D gene is TRBD1 (6 bases). Germline V gives CDR1 SEHNR, CDR2 FQNEAQ (reference sequence). The CDR3 is made up of 12 amino acids. Trimming removed 5 bases at V and 6 bases at J, with 7 bases between. The CDR3 region is CASSPGDEKLFF. The CDR3 coding sequence is TGTGCCAGCAGCCCAGGGGATGAAAAACTGTTTTTT.

The rearrangement uses TRBV19 and TRBJ1-5, with D perhaps TRBD1 (5 bases). The CDR3 sequence is 15 residues long. Trimming cost V 6 bases and J 2 bases, with 14 bases left between them. Per the germline V gene, CDR1 is LNHDA and CDR2 is SQIVND (reference sequence). Here the CDR3 reads CASRLERGRNQPQHF. Written as DNA, the CDR3 is TGTGCCAGTAGATTGGAAAGGGGACGCAATCAGCCCCAGCATTTT.

J is TRBJ2-5 and V is TRBV29-1; D not resolved. The CDR3 is 12 residues long. Germline CDR1 and CDR2: SQVTM and ANQGSEA. V lost 2 bases and J lost 2, with 6 bases in between. The CDR3 is CSVEWGQETQYF. CDR3 nucleotide sequence: TGCAGCGTTGAATGGGGTCAAGAGACCCAGTACTTC.

The V call is TRBV6-1, the J call TRBJ1-5; D may be TRBD1 (5 bases). The CDR3 runs 16 residues. V was trimmed by 1 base and J by 2 bases, leaving 12 bases between them. Germline V gene sequence: CDR1 MNHNS, CDR2 SASEGT. CDR3 DNA sequence: TGTGCCAGCAGTGAAGTCCGGGGGAGCGGCAATCAGCCCCAGCATTTT. This codes for CASSEVRGSGNQPQHF.

The sample holds one count of this clone. The gene calls are TRBV3-1 (or the pseudogene TRBV3-2) and TRBJ2-4, with D perhaps TRBD2 (6 bases). Trimming stripped 3 bases from V and 0 bases from J, with 9 bases between. The CDR3 length is 15 residues. CDR1 and CDR2 from the germline V gene are LGHDT and YNNKEL (reference sequence). The DNA of the CDR3 is TGTGCCAGCAGCCATTTGGGACTAGCCAAAAACATTCAGTACTTC. Encoded protein: CASSHLGLAKNIQYF.

The chain is built from TRBV7-8 and TRBJ2-5; D is ambiguous. Trimming cost V 4 bases and J 4 bases, with 10 bases left between them. CDR3 length: 13 residues. CDR1 SGHVS and CDR2 FQNEAQ come from the germline V gene. In DNA form, the CDR3 reads TGTGCCAGCAGCTCAGGTTCGTCAGAGACCCAGTACTTC. Residues: CASSSGSSETQYF.

This clone has just a few counts. The chain combines TRBV9 with TRBJ2-7; 9 positions agree with TRBD1. The length of the CDR3 is 15 residues. J was trimmed by 6 bases and V by 3 bases; bases with no gene match: 10. Germline CDR1 SGDLS, CDR2 YYNGEE. The CDR3 DNA is TGTGCCAGCAGCGCCTCACAGGGGGCGCTTCCCGAGCAGTACTTC. The encoded protein is CASSASQGALPEQYF.

This rearrangement joins TRBV11-2 to TRBJ1-5; no firm D call. The germline CDR1 and CDR2 sequences are SGHAT and FQNNGV. V lost 3 bases to trimming and J lost 0 bases, with 12 bases between them. CDR3 length: 16 residues. The CDR3 sequence is CASSFLGQYSNQPQHF. CDR3 DNA sequence: TGTGCCAGCAGCTTTCTCGGGCAGTATAGCAATCAGCCCCAGCATTTT.

The chain has TRBV15 and TRBJ2-5; 9 bases agree with TRBD1. Germline assignment: CDR1 LNHNV and CDR2 YYDKDF (reference sequence). The CDR3 sequence is 13 residues long. J gave up 4 bases and V 7 bases, and 4 bases lay outside the gene matches. The CDR3 protein is CATTTGGLETQYF. CDR3 nucleotides: TGTGCCACCACTACAGGGGGCTTAGAGACCCAGTACTTC.

The J gene is TRBJ1-5, the V gene TRBV28; unclear D gene. CDR1 is MDHEN, CDR2 SYDVKM, per germline. V shed 3 bases and J shed 13 bases, with 10 bases lying between them. The CDR3 has 11 residues. The CDR3 DNA is TGTGCCAGCAGTTTTGGTCCGGAGCAGCATTTT. It translates to CASSFGPEQHF.

The rearrangement joins TRBV6-4 to TRBJ2-2; D ambiguous. This CDR3 is 14 amino acids long. Per germline, CDR1 MRHNA and CDR2 SNTAGT. V was shortened by 7 bases and J by 1 base, with 10 bases between the two germline ends. For the CDR3, the DNA is TGTGCCAGCAAACCGGACGGGAACACCGGGGAGCTGTTTTTT. Translated, it gives CASKPDGNTGELFF.

This clone was detected once. The chain employs TRBV19 and TRBJ1-2; a possible D gene is TRBD1 (5 bases). With 0 bases removed from V and 6 bases from J, the gap between germline ends came to 11 bases. The germline V gene has CDR1 LNHDA and CDR2 SQIVND (reference sequence). This CDR3 is built from 14 residues. Here the CDR3 DNA reads TGTGCCAGTAGTATAGATCGGGGGACGGATGGCTACACCTTC. Encoded protein: CASSIDRGTDGYTF.

This chain connects TRBV18 to TRBJ2-2, with D perhaps TRBD1 (6 bases). V dropped 5 bases and J dropped 4 bases, with 14 bases sitting between them. The CDR3 is made up of 15 amino acids. Germline CDR1 and CDR2: KGHSH and LQKENI. The CDR3 loop is CASSTSDRFTGELFF. The CDR3 DNA reads as TGTGCCAGCTCAACGTCAGACAGGTTCACCGGGGAGCTGTTTTTT.

The chain joins TRBV18 to TRBJ2-1, with TRBD1 matching over 12 bases. The CDR3 extends over 17 amino acids. Losses at the gene ends were 5 bases for V and 7 bases for J; bases not matched to a gene: 12. Looked up from germline, CDR1 is KGHSH and CDR2 is LQKENI. The CDR3 reads CASSGRLGTGGPNEQFF. CDR3 bases: TGTGCCAGCTCAGGACGCTTAGGGACAGGGGGCCCAAATGAGCAGTTCTTC.

The chain employs TRBV6-1 and TRBJ1-5; TRBD1 is a possible D gene (5 bases). The CDR3 has 12 residues. V lost 2 bases, J lost 6 bases, and 5 bases lay in between. Looked up from germline, CDR1 is MNHNS and CDR2 is SASEGT. CDR3 residues: CASSEQGQPQHF. The CDR3 coding sequence is TGTGCCAGCAGTGAACAGGGTCAGCCCCAGCATTTT.

V is TRBV4-3 and J is TRBJ2-3; no clear D gene. The CDR3 is made up of 15 amino acids. Germline-derived CDR1 and CDR2 are LGHNA and YSLEER. V was trimmed by 4 bases and J by 6 bases, leaving 17 bases between them. In nucleotides, the CDR3 is TGCGCCAGCAGCCCGGGCGGTGGAGTCGGTGATACGCAGTATTTT. Protein: CASSPGGGVGDTQYF.

The J gene is TRBJ1-4, the V gene TRBV6-6; 8 positions agree with TRBD1. From germline, CDR1 is MNHNY and CDR2 SVGAGI (reference sequence). Trimming cost V 8 bases and J 10 bases; bases outside gene matches: 12. The CDR3 consists of 14 residues. The CDR3 region has the DNA TGTGCCAGCCGACCGGAGACAGGGGTGGGAAAACTGTTTTTT. The encoded protein is CASRPETGVGKLFF.

The V and J genes are TRBV25-1 and TRBJ2-2; D not resolved. V gave up 1 base and J gave up 0 bases, with 9 bases separating them. This CDR3 spans 16 amino acids. Looked up from germline, CDR1 is MGHDK and CDR2 is SYGVNS. This chain's CDR3 is CASSELRATNTGELFF. The CDR3 region has the DNA TGTGCCAGCAGTGAATTACGGGCAACGAACACCGGGGAGCTGTTTTTT.

V gene TRBV7-2 combines with J gene TRBJ2-1; 10 positions match TRBD2. Losses at the gene ends were 4 bases for V and 6 bases for J; bases not matched to a gene: 12. Germline V gene data show CDR1 as SGHTA and CDR2 as FQGNSA. The CDR3 sequence is 17 residues long. For the CDR3, the DNA is TGTGCCAGCAGCTCCGATACGAGCGGGAGGGCCTTCAATGAGCAGTTCTTC. It is translated as CASSSDTSGRAFNEQFF.

This clone was detected once. The chain couples TRBV3-1 (or the pseudogene TRBV3-2) to TRBJ1-1; 9 bases map to TRBD1. Trimming removed 9 bases from V and 0 bases from J; junction bases left unmatched: 5. The CDR3 sequence is 14 residues long. The germline gives CDR1 LGHDT, CDR2 YNNKEL (reference sequence). CDR3 nucleotide sequence: TGTGCCAGTGATAACAGGGGGCTGAACACTGAAGCTTTCTTT. Its translation is CASDNRGLNTEAFF.

V and J are TRBV7-2 and TRBJ1-1, with D possibly matching TRBD1 (6 bases). Germline CDR1 SGHTA, CDR2 FQGNSA. This CDR3 has 13 amino acids. Trimming pared 6 bases from V and 4 bases from J, leaving 12 bases between. The CDR3 DNA sequence: TGTGCCAGCAGTCACGTAGGGGGCACTGAAGCTTTCTTT. This gives the protein CASSHVGGTEAFF.

About this clone itself: The sample holds other DNA sequences that translate to the same CDR3. The V and J genes are TRBV6-5 and TRBJ1-1; no reliable D call. Trimming stripped 3 bases from V and 1 base from J, with 6 bases between. This CDR3 comprises 13 residues. The germline V gene has CDR1 MNHEY and CDR2 SVGAGI. CDR3 in amino acids: CASSYSRNTEAFF. The DNA for the CDR3 is TGTGCCAGCAGTTATTCGAGGAACACTGAAGCTTTCTTT.

This clone is classed as medium-sized. The rearrangement uses TRBV3-1 (or the pseudogene TRBV3-2) and TRBJ1-2, with no clear D. The CDR3 extends over 15 amino acids. Germline-derived CDR1 and CDR2 are LGHDT and YNNKEL (reference sequence). Trimming took off 3 bases at V and 7 bases at J, with 18 bases between the two ends. CDR3 in amino acids: CASSQETDMDAGYTF. Here the CDR3 DNA reads TGTGCCAGCAGCCAGGAAACCGACATGGATGCTGGCTACACCTTC.

CDR3 protein: CASSWGTGNYEQYF. Written as DNA, the CDR3 is TGCGCCAGCAGCTGGGGGACAGGAAACTACGAGCAGTACTTC. The rearrangement links TRBV5-1 to TRBJ2-7; 8 bases line up with TRBD1. Germline CDR1 and CDR2: SGHRS and YFSETQ. This CDR3 has 14 amino acids. Trimming cost V 3 bases and J 3 bases; bases outside gene matches: 5.

The chain couples TRBV28 to TRBJ1-2, with D perhaps TRBD1 (6 bases). The V gene lost 6 bases and the J gene lost 4 bases, with 12 bases spanning the gap. Germline V gene lookup returns CDR1 MDHEN and CDR2 SYDVKM. CDR3 size: 13 residues. This chain's CDR3 is CASRGGGLYGYTF. In DNA, the CDR3 is TGTGCCAGCAGAGGGGGGGGTCTCTATGGCTACACCTTC.

The CDR3 DNA reads as TGTGCCAGCAGCTTAGATAGCGGGGGGCCTCTCTCCTACAATGAGCAGTTCTTC. Its protein is CASSLDSGGPLSYNEQFF. The J gene is TRBJ2-1, the V gene TRBV7-2; the match to TRBD2 covers 10 bases. Germline assignment: CDR1 SGHTA and CDR2 FQGNSA. The CDR3 is made up of 18 amino acids. Trimming at V came to 1 base and at J to 0 bases, leaving 6 bases not matched to a gene.

This sequence joins TRBV24-1 and TRBJ2-7, with D perhaps TRBD2 (5 bases). The germline CDR1 and CDR2 sequences are KGHDR and SFDVKD. The V gene lost 3 bases and the J gene lost 10 bases, with 9 bases spanning the gap. The CDR3 runs to 11 residues. CDR3: CATSDGRRQYF. CDR3 DNA: TGTGCCACCAGTGATGGGAGACGACAGTACTTC.